Presented here are 9 T cell receptor beta chains from one specimen sequenced in a study of early T cells in non-severe SARS-CoV-2 infection. MiXCR, run by TCRdb on the 5' RACE reads, gives a single entry per CDR3 protein. The sample gives 48,000 or so distinct CDR3 sequences, 6% to 8% of which show up once; roughly 6.9% is in the top ten. The source material was whole blood, sampled at baseline. Source of these receptors: an adult who was a healthcare worker with PCR-confirmed SARS-CoV-2 infection or an uninfected control (not recorded which).

This clonotype showed up just a few times. V is TRBV20-1 and J is TRBJ2-3, with D uncertain. The V and J ends lost 5 bases and 6 bases respectively, with 9 bases between them. The CDR3 consists of 11 residues. CDR1 is DFQATT and CDR2 is SNEGSKA in the germline V gene (reference sequence). The CDR3 DNA sequence: TGCAGTGCTCTCCAGCAGGATACGCAGTATTTT. Its translation: CSALQQDTQYF.

This clonotype was counted many times. The chain recombines TRBV4-1 with TRBJ1-4, with D possibly matching TRBD1 (6 bases). The V end was cut by 0 bases, the J end by 6 bases, with 17 bases between. Germline V gene sequence: CDR1 MGHRA, CDR2 YSYEKL. The CDR3 has 17 amino acids. This CDR3 is CASSQESGRRGDEKLFF. The CDR3 DNA sequence: TGCGCCAGCAGCCAAGAGTCAGGGCGGAGGGGGGATGAAAAACTGTTTTTT.

This clonotype has just a few counts. The chain is built from TRBV7-2 and TRBJ2-7, with D perhaps matching TRBD1 or TRBD2 (6 bases each). This CDR3 spans 17 amino acids. Germline CDR1 is SGHTA and CDR2 is FQGNSA. V lost 1 base and J 2 bases, leaving 18 bases between the germline ends. The CDR3 DNA is TGTGCCAGCAGCTTAGTGGGGGGCCAAGTCTGGACCTACGAGCAGTACTTC. It encodes CASSLVGGQVWTYEQYF.

This clonotype has just a few counts. V gene TRBV7-8 combines with J gene TRBJ2-1; a possible D gene is TRBD2 (5 bases). This CDR3 has 15 residues. Germline CDR1 SGHVS, CDR2 FQNEAQ. The V and J ends lost 4 bases and 0 bases respectively, with 10 bases between them. Written as DNA, the CDR3 is TGTGCCAGCAGCTGGCGGGTGGGCTCCTACAATGAGCAGTTCTTC. It yields the protein CASSWRVGSYNEQFF.

The rearrangement uses TRBV12-3 or TRBV12-4 and TRBJ1-4, with D tentatively TRBD1 (6 bases). V was trimmed by 5 bases and J by 9 bases, leaving 13 bases between them. This CDR3 is 13 amino acids long. The CDR3 nucleotides are TGTGCCAGCAGTGTTTCAGGGGTTAAAAAACTGTTTTTT. Amino acid sequence: CASSVSGVKKLFF.

The CDR3 loop is CASSQDRSFTDTQYF. The CDR3 DNA follows: TGCGCCAGCAGCCAAGATAGATCTTTCACAGATACGCAGTATTTT. This sequence joins TRBV4-1 and TRBJ2-3; D unclear. In germline, CDR1 is MGHRA, CDR2 YSYEKL. The CDR3 has 15 amino acids. Trimming stripped 0 bases from V and 2 bases from J, with 9 bases between.

In its sample, this clonotype was seen many times. The chain has TRBV23-1 and TRBJ2-1; D unclear. TRBV23-1 is placed among ORFs of uncertain function. This CDR3 is 17 amino acids long. V was trimmed by 0 bases and J by 0 bases, leaving 12 bases between them. CDR3 residues: CASSQSYRRISYNEQFF. In DNA, the CDR3 is TGCGCCAGCAGTCAATCTTACCGGCGGATCTCCTACAATGAGCAGTTCTTC.

This clonotype showed up just a few times. The chain joins TRBV10-2 to TRBJ2-7; a weak D match, TRBD2 (5 bases). V was pared by 7 bases and J by 0 bases, with 13 bases between. Germline values: CDR1 WSHSY, CDR2 SAAADI. The CDR3 is made up of 14 amino acids. This chain's CDR3 is CASKPGLSSYEQYF. In nucleotides, the CDR3 is TGCGCCAGCAAGCCGGGGTTGAGCTCCTACGAGCAGTACTTC.

The chain couples TRBV16 to TRBJ1-1, with D possibly matching TRBD1 (6 bases). Per the germline V gene, CDR1 is KGHSY and CDR2 is FQNENV. This CDR3 has 12 amino acids. V was clipped by 4 bases and J by 10 bases, with 13 bases between them. The CDR3 protein is CASSPAGAGAFF. The CDR3 DNA sequence: TGTGCCAGCAGCCCTGCAGGGGCTGGAGCTTTCTTT.